This T cell receptor (beta chain) was captured by sequencing in a study of blood T cell repertoires in COVID-19. Study as a whole: Nucleic acid was either cDNA or gDNA, and it came from T cells, B-cell-depleted T cells, or PBMCs.

The V end was cut by 6 bases, the J end by 11 bases, with 16 bases between. The germline V gene encodes CDR1 MNHEY and CDR2 SVGAGI. CDR3 length: 12 amino acids. Some clones are missing from TCRdb's copy, which holds only in-frame ones; the method was immunoSEQ multiplex PCR. The profile shows 150,000 to 200,000 clones, roughly 91% of them singletons. This clone showed up just once. J is TRBJ1-1 and V is TRBV6-5; a possible D gene is TRBD1 (6 bases). The sample comprised peripheral blood. This TCR derives from a man in his forties with active or convalescent COVID-19. The CDR3 sequence is CASSQQGMRAFF. The CDR3 DNA reads TGTGCCAGCAGCCAACAGGGAATGAGGGCTTTCTTT.